This paragraph covers one T cell receptor (beta chain) sequence. Its antigen remains unidentified. This sample stems from a study of identical twins. Study-wide results and limits: Rather than following the same donors, the conclusions depended on cross-sectional statistical analysis. Cord blood's abundant beta clonotypes had fewer insertions, unlike memory repertoires.

TCRdb re-called the 5' RACE reads with MiXCR, one entry per CDR3 protein. Of some 1,600,000 distinct CDR3 sequences in the sample, 32% were seen once. Trimming stripped 6 bases from V and 12 bases from J, with 20 bases between. The germline CDR1 and CDR2 sequences are LNHDA and SQIVND (reference sequence). CDR3 size: 13 residues. The receptor was isolated from a newborn girl in good health. The sample taken for sequencing was cord blood. The rearrangement uses TRBV19 and TRBJ2-5; D might be TRBD1 (6 bases). CDR3 amino acids: CASSQSSGTPKYF. CDR3 bases: TGTGCCAGTAGCCAATCGTCCGGGACACCTAAGTACTTC.